Shown below are 2 T cell receptor beta chains from a single sample sequenced in a study of early stage breast cancer tumors. Method: immunoSEQ multiplex PCR; TCRdb's copy keeps in-frame clones and lacks some. The table lists some 58,000 clones, more than 60% of them singletons. The sample was blood. The receptors come from a person under 45 with breast cancer.

About this clone: Other DNA sequences in the sample encode the same CDR3. The chain couples TRBV6-5 to TRBJ1-3; no definite D call. From germline, CDR1 is MNHEY and CDR2 SVGAGI. With 4 bases removed from V and 2 bases from J, the gap between germline ends came to 6 bases. CDR3 size: 13 residues. For the CDR3, the DNA is TGTGCCAGCAGTTCTATTGCTGGAAACACCATATATTTT. Amino acids: CASSSIAGNTIYF.

This sequence joins TRBV29-1 and TRBJ2-7; D perhaps matches TRBD2 (6 bases). Looked up from germline, CDR1 is SQVTM and CDR2 is ANQGSEA. V dropped 4 bases and J dropped 9 bases, with 16 bases sitting between them. This CDR3 comprises 12 residues. For the CDR3, the DNA is TGCAGCGTTGTATTGGAGGGCCCTGTGCAGTACTTC. As protein: CSVVLEGPVQYF.